Each of the 25 T cell receptor beta chains below was sequenced from the same sample in a study of OX40 agonist ivuxolimab in advanced cancers. The assay was immunoSEQ multiplex PCR, and TCRdb's table has in-frame clones only and misses some. The sample lists over 45,000 clones, 88% occurring once. Sequenced here: CD4+ or CD8+ T cells sorted from blood, sampled in a trial of the OX40 agonist ivuxolimab. Every receptor here comes from an adult with an advanced solid tumor such as melanoma, head and neck, liver or kidney cancer.

This sequence joins TRBV18 and TRBJ1-1; a weak D match, TRBD1 (5 bases). This CDR3 has 15 residues. The germline gives CDR1 KGHSH, CDR2 LQKENI. V lost 2 bases to trimming and J lost 3 bases, with 13 bases between them. The CDR3 sequence: CASSPGSARDTEAFF. The DNA of the CDR3 is TGTGCCAGCTCACCAGGGTCCGCCAGGGACACTGAAGCTTTCTTT. Complete variable domain (other parts from reference TRBV18 and TRBJ1-1): NAGVMQNPRHLVRRRGQEARLRCSPMKGHSHVYWYRQLPEEGLKFMVYLQKENIIDESGMPKERFSAEFPKEGPSILRIQQVVRGDSAAYFCASSPGSARDTEAFFGQGTRLTVV.

The rearrangement uses TRBV7-3 and TRBJ2-2; 8 bases agree with TRBD2. The V segment lost 2 bases and the J segment 2 bases; nucleotides outside the gene matches: 4. The CDR3 is 16 amino acids. CDR1 is SGHTA, CDR2 FQGTGA, per germline. Here the CDR3 DNA reads TGTGCCAGCAGCTTAGCGGGAGGTTACAACACCGGGGAGCTGTTTTTT. Protein product: CASSLAGGYNTGELFF.

This clone is termed medium-sized. The chain has TRBV6-1 and TRBJ1-6; 7 bases are shared with TRBD1. Trimming took 4 bases from V and 8 from J; bases not matched to a gene: 5. The germline V gene encodes CDR1 MNHNS and CDR2 SASEGT. The CDR3 is 14 amino acids. The CDR3 here is CASSVRTGYSPLHF. CDR3 coding DNA: TGTGCCAGCAGTGTTAGGACAGGTTATTCACCCCTCCACTTT.

This clone was detected only a few times. The gene calls are TRBV7-3 and TRBJ1-6, with a weak D call TRBD1 (6 bases). The CDR3 sequence is 13 residues long. Per germline, CDR1 SGHTA and CDR2 FQGTGA. V shed 4 bases and J shed 8 bases, with 9 bases lying between them. In DNA, the CDR3 is TGTGCCAGCAGCTCCAACAGGGATTCACCCCTCCACTTT. Its translation: CASSSNRDSPLHF.

This clone was recorded a few times. CDR3 region: CASSEGRGRYGYTF. As DNA, the CDR3 is TGTGCCAGCAGTGAGGGCCGGGGTCGCTATGGCTACACCTTC. The rearrangement uses TRBV2 and TRBJ1-2; D gene unclear. Between the trimmed V and J ends, which lost 3 bases and 4 bases, there was a span of 12 bases. CDR3 length: 14 amino acids. The germline CDR1 and CDR2 sequences are SNHLY and FYNNEI.

V usage is TRBV19 and J usage is TRBJ2-7, with 10 bases identical to TRBD2. CDR1 LNHDA and CDR2 SQIVND come from the germline V gene (reference sequence). The CDR3 has 15 amino acids. Losses at the gene ends were 4 bases for V and 1 base for J; bases not matched to a gene: 4. In DNA form, the CDR3 reads TGTGCCAGTAGTACTAGCGGGAGTCGGTCCTACGAGCAGTACTTC. Its protein product is CASSTSGSRSYEQYF.

This sequence joins TRBV13 and TRBJ2-1; a weak D match, TRBD2 (5 bases). The CDR3 runs 15 residues. Trimming shortened V by 0 bases and J by 0 bases, and 6 bases separated the two germline ends. CDR1 is PRHDT, CDR2 FYEKMQ, per germline (reference sequence). CDR3 nucleotide sequence: TGTGCCAGCAGCTTAGGCGGGAACTCCTACAATGAGCAGTTCTTC. Its protein is CASSLGGNSYNEQFF.

V usage is TRBV18 and J usage is TRBJ1-1; 12 bases are shared with TRBD1. Germline lookup yields CDR1 KGHSH and CDR2 LQKENI. The CDR3 extends over 19 amino acids. Trimming removed 3 bases from V and 1 base from J; junction bases left unmatched: 12. DNA for the CDR3: TGTGCCAGCTCACCGAGACTGGGGGACAGGGGGCGCGAGAACACTGAAGCTTTCTTT. Translated: CASSPRLGDRGRENTEAFF.

The rearrangement uses TRBV7-2 and TRBJ1-5; D not resolved. Germline CDR1 SGHTA, CDR2 FQGNSA. The CDR3 extends over 15 amino acids. Trimming took off 0 bases at V and 4 bases at J, with 10 bases between the two ends. Written as DNA, the CDR3 is TGTGCCAGCAGCTTAGCGCAGAACAGTAATCAGCCCCAGCATTTT. It codes for CASSLAQNSNQPQHF.

The J gene is TRBJ2-5, the V gene TRBV2; D not certain. The V gene lost 2 bases and the J gene lost 7 bases, with 14 bases spanning the gap. The CDR3 runs to 14 residues. CDR1 is SNHLY and CDR2 is FYNNEI in the germline V gene. The CDR3 here is CASSETAHFGTQYF. In DNA form, the CDR3 reads TGTGCCAGCAGTGAAACGGCCCACTTTGGGACCCAGTACTTC.

The V and J genes are TRBV4-2 and TRBJ2-6; 7 positions agree with TRBD1. V trimming: 4 bases; J trimming: 4 bases; junction bases outside the gene matches: 7. Germline V gives CDR1 LGHNA, CDR2 YNFKEQ. The CDR3 spans 16 residues. In nucleotides, the CDR3 is TGTGCCAGCAGCCTTACAGGGGCGGTAGGGGCCAACGTCCTGACTTTC. This codes for CASSLTGAVGANVLTF.

The chain couples TRBV9 to TRBJ2-1; no clear D gene. V gave up 0 bases and J gave up 5 bases, with 9 bases separating them. The CDR3 runs to 14 residues. CDR1 is SGDLS and CDR2 is YYNGEE in the germline V gene. CDR3 amino acids: CASSVGTADNEQFF. The DNA for the CDR3 is TGTGCCAGCAGCGTAGGTACAGCCGACAATGAGCAGTTCTTC.

This clone was counted a single time. The chain has TRBV11-2 and TRBJ2-1; D gene ambiguous. Germline-derived CDR1 and CDR2 are SGHAT and FQNNGV. The V end lost 1 base, the J end lost 7 bases, and 11 bases lay between the germline ends. CDR3 size: 14 residues. CDR3 DNA sequence: TGTGCCAGCAGCTTAGTTTTTGGGTTGAATGAGCAGTTCTTC. This codes for CASSLVFGLNEQFF.

This clone turned up a few times. The chain has TRBV11-1 and TRBJ1-5; D gene unclear. The CDR3 runs to 13 residues. Germline V gene data show CDR1 as SGHAT and CDR2 as FQDESV (reference sequence). The V and J ends lost 1 base and 5 bases respectively, with 6 bases between them. The CDR3 DNA follows: TGTGCCAGCAGCTTAGACGGTTATCAGCCCCAGCATTTT. This gives the protein CASSLDGYQPQHF. The full variable domain, in which reference TRBV11-1 and TRBJ1-5 provide the parts outside the CDR3, is EAEVAQSPRYKITEKSQAVAFWCDPISGHATLYWYRQILGQGPELLVQFQDESVVDDSQLPKDRFSAERLKGVDSTLKIQPAELGDSAMYLCASSLDGYQPQHFGDGTRLSIL.

The chain has TRBV5-4 and TRBJ2-7, with unresolved D. The CDR3 has 14 residues. Per the germline V gene, CDR1 is SGHNT and CDR2 is YYREEE (reference sequence). Trimming removed 1 base at V and 3 bases at J, with 11 bases between. The CDR3 is CASSLSQLYYEQYF. Written as DNA, the CDR3 is TGTGCCAGCAGCTTGAGTCAGCTTTACTACGAGCAGTACTTC.

The chain links TRBV7-2 to TRBJ2-2; 8 nucleotides line up with TRBD2. The length of the CDR3 is 16 residues. Germline values: CDR1 SGHTA, CDR2 FQGNSA. Trimming removed 5 bases from V and 4 bases from J; junction bases left unmatched: 9. CDR3: CASSTTAGEGTGELFF. In nucleotides, the CDR3 is TGTGCCAGCAGCACCACAGCGGGGGAGGGCACCGGGGAGCTGTTTTTT.

The CDR3 bases are TGTGCCAGCACCCCCGGGACAGGGGGTACTGAAGCTTTCTTT. This codes for CASTPGTGGTEAFF. The chain couples TRBV19 to TRBJ1-1, with TRBD1 matching over 11 bases. Germline V gene data show CDR1 as LNHDA and CDR2 as SQIVND (reference sequence). The CDR3 contains 14 residues. V trimming: 9 bases; J trimming: 5 bases; junction bases outside the gene matches: 8.

The gene calls are TRBV29-1 and TRBJ2-7, with D unclear. Germline V gives CDR1 SQVTM, CDR2 ANQGSEA. The CDR3 runs 16 residues. The V end was cut by 1 base, the J end by 5 bases, with 21 bases between. The CDR3 coding sequence is TGCAGCGTTGAAGGGAGCTTGTTGGGTTTTATCGACGAGCAGTACTTC. This encodes CSVEGSLLGFIDEQYF.

This clone was picked up a small number of times. This chain links TRBV28 with TRBJ1-5; weak D call: TRBD1 (5 bases). V was shortened by 6 bases and J by 10 bases, with 16 bases between the two germline ends. This CDR3 is built from 13 residues. Germline V gene sequence: CDR1 MDHEN, CDR2 SYDVKM. DNA of the CDR3: TGTGCCAGCAGAGTACTAGGGGTCGCACCCCAGCATTTT. Protein: CASRVLGVAPQHF.

CDR3 nucleotide sequence: TGTGCCAGCCGGACATCAGACAGGGGGCTGTTCGAGCAGTACTTC. This translates into CASRTSDRGLFEQYF. The chain joins TRBV6-1 to TRBJ2-7, with 10 bases that match TRBD1. This CDR3 is 15 amino acids long. Trimming took 8 bases from V and 6 from J; bases not matched to a gene: 13. The germline V gene has CDR1 MNHNS and CDR2 SASEGT.

The chain links TRBV6-6 to TRBJ2-7; 7 positions match TRBD1. Losses at the gene ends were 2 bases for V and 7 bases for J; bases not matched to a gene: 8. There are 14 residues in the CDR3. CDR1 is MNHNY and CDR2 is SVGAGI in the germline V gene (reference sequence). CDR3: CASSYVDRVGEQYF. The CDR3 DNA is TGTGCCAGCAGTTACGTCGACAGGGTAGGGGAGCAGTACTTC.

V usage is TRBV7-9 and J usage is TRBJ2-3, with 8 bases fitting TRBD2. Unmatched junction bases numbered 2, after V lost 5 bases and J lost 1 base. Germline-derived CDR1 and CDR2 are SEHNR and FQNEAQ (reference sequence). This CDR3 region has 14 residues. CDR3 sequence (DNA): TGTGCCAGCAGCCCTAGCGGGCGCACAGATACGCAGTATTTT. It yields the protein CASSPSGRTDTQYF.

The chain carries TRBV7-3 and TRBJ1-1, with 7 nucleotides matching TRBD1. CDR1 is SGHTA, CDR2 FQGTGA, per germline. The CDR3 runs to 14 residues. Losses at the gene ends were 4 bases for V and 5 bases for J; bases not matched to a gene: 7. This CDR3 reads CASSSGGQRTEAFF. CDR3 in DNA: TGTGCCAGCAGCTCCGGGGGACAGCGGACTGAAGCTTTCTTT.

The chain uses TRBV5-1 and TRBJ2-2; D might be TRBD2 (6 bases). CDR1 and CDR2 from the germline V gene are SGHRS and YFSETQ. The CDR3 has 14 residues. V was shortened by 5 bases and J by 3 bases, with 11 bases between the two germline ends. This chain's CDR3 is CASRWEVDTGELFF. CDR3 nucleotide sequence: TGCGCCAGCAGGTGGGAGGTGGACACCGGGGAGCTGTTTTTT. Using reference TRBV5-1 and TRBJ2-2 for the parts outside the CDR3, the full variable domain is KAGVTQTPRYLIKTRGQQVTLSCSPISGHRSVSWYQQTPGQGLQFLFEYFSETQRNKGNFPGRFSGRQFSNSRSEMNVSTLELGDSALYLCASRWEVDTGELFFGEGSRLTVL.

The genes are TRBV28 and TRBJ2-7, with D perhaps given as TRBD1 or TRBD2 (5 bases each). Germline CDR1 MDHEN, CDR2 SYDVKM. V was trimmed by 2 bases and J by 6 bases, leaving 17 bases between them. There are 15 residues in the CDR3. CDR3: CASSLDPAKRGEQYF. The CDR3 coding sequence is TGTGCCAGCAGTTTAGATCCGGCGAAGAGGGGCGAGCAGTACTTC.